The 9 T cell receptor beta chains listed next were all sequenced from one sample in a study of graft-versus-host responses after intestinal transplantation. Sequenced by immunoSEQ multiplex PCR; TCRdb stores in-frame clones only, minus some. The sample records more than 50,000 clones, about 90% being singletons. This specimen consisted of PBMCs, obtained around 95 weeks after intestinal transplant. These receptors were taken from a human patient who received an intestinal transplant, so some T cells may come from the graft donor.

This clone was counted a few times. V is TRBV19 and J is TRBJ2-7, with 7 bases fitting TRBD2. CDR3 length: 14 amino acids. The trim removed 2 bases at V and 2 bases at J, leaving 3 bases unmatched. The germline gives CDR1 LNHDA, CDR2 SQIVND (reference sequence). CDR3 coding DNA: TGTGCCAGTAGTATACCGGGGGGTACCTACGAGCAGTACTTC. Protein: CASSIPGGTYEQYF.

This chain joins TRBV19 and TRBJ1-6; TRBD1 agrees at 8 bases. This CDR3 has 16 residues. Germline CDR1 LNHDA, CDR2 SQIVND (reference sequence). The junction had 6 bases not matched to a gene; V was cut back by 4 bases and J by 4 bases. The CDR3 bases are TGTGCCAGTAGTAGGTTCCGGGACAGGTATAATTCACCCCTCCACTTT. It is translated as CASSRFRDRYNSPLHF.

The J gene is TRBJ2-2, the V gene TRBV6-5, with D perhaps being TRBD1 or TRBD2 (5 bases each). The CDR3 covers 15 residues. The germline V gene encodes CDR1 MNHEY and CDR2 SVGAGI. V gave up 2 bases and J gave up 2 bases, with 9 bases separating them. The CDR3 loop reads CASSYGDRNTGELFF. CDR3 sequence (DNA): TGTGCCAGCAGTTACGGGGACCGCAACACCGGGGAGCTGTTTTTT.

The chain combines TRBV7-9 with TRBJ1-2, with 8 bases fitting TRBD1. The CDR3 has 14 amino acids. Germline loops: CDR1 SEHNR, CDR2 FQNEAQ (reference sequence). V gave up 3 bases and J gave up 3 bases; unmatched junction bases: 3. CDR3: CASSLVDRDYGYTF. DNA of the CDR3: TGTGCCAGCAGCTTGGTGGACAGGGACTATGGCTACACCTTC.

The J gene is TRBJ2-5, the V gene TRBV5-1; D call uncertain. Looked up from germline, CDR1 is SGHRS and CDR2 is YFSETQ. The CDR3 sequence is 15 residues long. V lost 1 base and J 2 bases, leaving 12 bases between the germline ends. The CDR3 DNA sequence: TGCGCCAGCAGCTTGAGTTCCGGGTATCAAGAGACCCAGTACTTC. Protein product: CASSLSSGYQETQYF.

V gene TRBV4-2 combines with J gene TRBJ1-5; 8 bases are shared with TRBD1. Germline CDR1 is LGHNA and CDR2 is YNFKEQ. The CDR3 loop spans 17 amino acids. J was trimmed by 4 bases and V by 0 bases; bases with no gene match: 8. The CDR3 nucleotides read TGTGCCAGCAGCCAAGATAAATGGACAGGGATAAATCAGCCCCAGCATTTT. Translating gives CASSQDKWTGINQPQHF.

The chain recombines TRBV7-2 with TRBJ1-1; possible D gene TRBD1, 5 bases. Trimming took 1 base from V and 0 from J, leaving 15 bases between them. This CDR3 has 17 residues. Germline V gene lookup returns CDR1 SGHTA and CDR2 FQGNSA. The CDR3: CASSLDPTATMNTEAFF. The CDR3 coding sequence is TGTGCCAGCAGCTTAGACCCGACAGCCACTATGAACACTGAAGCTTTCTTT.

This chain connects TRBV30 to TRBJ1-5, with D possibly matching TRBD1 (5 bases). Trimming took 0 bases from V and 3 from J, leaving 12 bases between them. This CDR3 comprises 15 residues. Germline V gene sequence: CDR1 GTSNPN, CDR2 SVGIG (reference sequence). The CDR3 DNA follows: TGTGCCTGGAGTGTAAGCAGGGTTTCCAATCAGCCCCAGCATTTT. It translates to CAWSVSRVSNQPQHF.

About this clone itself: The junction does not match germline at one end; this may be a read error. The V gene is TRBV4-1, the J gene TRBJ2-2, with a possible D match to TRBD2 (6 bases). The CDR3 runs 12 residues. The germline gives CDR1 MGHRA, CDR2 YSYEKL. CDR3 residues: CASSARWGDLFF. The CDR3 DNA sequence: TGCGCCAGCAGCGCCAGGTGGGGGGACCTGTTTTTT.